Following are 26 T cell receptor beta chains from one sample sequenced in a study of CD8 T cells in Susac syndrome. RNA amounts of about 0.45 to 1 ug underwent reverse transcription with random hexamers. MiXCR was run by TCRdb on the immunoSEQ multiplex PCR reads, yielding one entry per CDR3 protein. The table lists about 110,000 distinct CDR3 sequences, about 96% of them singletons. Sequenced sample: CD4+ T cells from PBMCs. The receptors here all came from a human donor in good health.

This sequence joins TRBV5-1 and TRBJ1-1; possible D gene TRBD1, 6 bases. Germline values: CDR1 SGHRS, CDR2 YFSETQ. This CDR3 region has 14 residues. The CDR3 loop reads CVSKEGGLNTEAFF. The CDR3 DNA follows: TGCGTCAGTAAGGAGGGGGGACTGAACACTGAAGCTTTCTTT.

The chain recombines TRBV7-9 with TRBJ1-1; D uncertain. With 5 bases removed from V and 2 bases from J, the gap between germline ends came to 15 bases. Germline lookup yields CDR1 SEHNR and CDR2 FQNEAQ (reference sequence). The CDR3 has 15 amino acids. The CDR3 loop reads CASSPRQAGNTEAFF. CDR3 in DNA: TGTGCCAGCAGCCCCCGCCAGGCGGGCAACACTGAAGCTTTCTTT.

The chain recombines TRBV7-2 with TRBJ2-5; 7 bases are a match to TRBD1. Trimming at V came to 2 bases and at J to 5 bases, leaving 11 bases not matched to a gene. The CDR3 is 16 residues long. The germline CDR1 and CDR2 sequences are SGHTA and FQGNSA. CDR3 in amino acids: CASSLMQGVIRETQYF. The CDR3 DNA reads as TGTGCCAGCAGCTTAATGCAGGGGGTAATAAGGGAGACCCAGTACTTC.

V and J are TRBV20-1 and TRBJ2-5, with D possibly called TRBD1 or TRBD2 (5 bases each). CDR1 DFQATT and CDR2 SNEGSKA come from the germline V gene (reference sequence). The V gene lost 6 bases and the J gene lost 0 bases, with 17 bases spanning the gap. This CDR3 spans 15 amino acids. The CDR3 sequence: CSAPEGRVNQETQYF. The CDR3 bases are TGCAGTGCCCCAGAGGGCAGGGTAAACCAAGAGACCCAGTACTTC.

The rearrangement uses TRBV7-2 and TRBJ1-5, with a possible D match to TRBD1 (5 bases). Trimming left V 3 bases short and J 0 bases short, with 12 bases between. The CDR3 consists of 16 residues. Germline V gene sequence: CDR1 SGHTA, CDR2 FQGNSA. The CDR3 sequence: CASSFGGTYSNQPQHF. In DNA form, the CDR3 reads TGTGCCAGCAGCTTCGGAGGGACCTATAGCAATCAGCCCCAGCATTTT.

The chain carries TRBV5-6 and TRBJ2-6, with D unclear. Trimming took 5 bases from V and 0 from J, leaving 9 bases between them. The germline gives CDR1 SGHDT, CDR2 YYEEEE. CDR3 size: 15 residues. The CDR3 region has the DNA TGTGCCAGCAGTCAGAGTGGCTCTGGGGCCAACGTCCTGACTTTC. Translated: CASSQSGSGANVLTF.

This clonotype was observed once. The chain has TRBV6-6 and TRBJ2-3; 10 bases line up with TRBD1. CDR1 and CDR2 (germline): MNHNY, SVGAGI (reference sequence). Trimming cost V 4 bases and J 3 bases; bases outside gene matches: 4. CDR3 length: 15 amino acids. In DNA, the CDR3 is TGTGCCAGCAGTTCAGGACAGGGGGGGACAGATACGCAGTATTTT. It is translated as CASSSGQGGTDTQYF.

V and J are TRBV7-2 and TRBJ2-6; D remains ambiguous. The CDR3 is 15 amino acids. Trimming removed 1 base from V and 2 bases from J, with 6 bases in between. Germline assignment: CDR1 SGHTA and CDR2 FQGNSA. The CDR3 loop reads CASSLDGTGANVLTF. CDR3 DNA: TGTGCCAGCAGCTTAGACGGCACTGGGGCCAACGTCCTGACTTTC.

The rearrangement uses TRBV7-2 and TRBJ1-1, with D possibly being TRBD1 (5 bases). The CDR3 totals 15 residues. Looked up from germline, CDR1 is SGHTA and CDR2 is FQGNSA. Trimming removed 2 bases from V and 1 base from J, with 11 bases in between. The CDR3 reads CASSLSRGRNTEAFF. The CDR3 DNA sequence: TGTGCCAGCAGCTTATCTAGGGGCAGGAACACTGAAGCTTTCTTT.

The chain uses TRBV29-1 and TRBJ2-7; 9 bases agree with TRBD2. CDR1 and CDR2 from the germline V gene are SQVTM and ANQGSEA. V trimming: 3 bases; J trimming: 6 bases; junction bases outside the gene matches: 9. The CDR3 loop spans 14 amino acids. In nucleotides, the CDR3 is TGCAGCGTTGAGGCAGTAGCGGGAGTATCCGAGCAGTACTTC. As protein: CSVEAVAGVSEQYF.

The chain couples TRBV29-1 to TRBJ1-2, with D maybe TRBD1 (6 bases). The ends were cut back, 1 base at V and 4 bases at J, with 16 bases in the middle. The CDR3 sequence is 15 residues long. CDR1 is SQVTM and CDR2 is ANQGSEA in the germline V gene. This CDR3 is CSVEVRQGRPYGYTF. The CDR3 DNA reads as TGCAGCGTTGAAGTCCGGCAGGGGCGCCCCTATGGCTACACCTTC. The full variable domain, with the rest looked up from reference TRBV29-1 and TRBJ1-2, is SAVISQKPSRDICQRGTSLTIQCQVDSQVTMMFWYRQQPGQSLTLIATANQGSEATYESGFVIDKFPISRPNLTFSTLTVSNMSPEDSSIYLCSVEVRQGRPYGYTFGSGTRLTVV.

CDR3 sequence: CSVAIGYGSYEQYF. CDR3 DNA: TGCAGCGTAGCCATTGGGTACGGTAGCTACGAGCAGTACTTC. The chain has TRBV29-1 and TRBJ2-7, with D hard to call. This CDR3 contains 14 residues. The V and J ends lost 6 bases and 3 bases respectively, with 18 bases between them. CDR1 is SQVTM, CDR2 ANQGSEA, per germline.

This chain uses TRBV6-6 with TRBJ1-2; D may be TRBD1 (5 bases). This CDR3 comprises 14 residues. The V end was cut by 2 bases, the J end by 0 bases, with 7 bases between. Germline V lookup: CDR1 MNHNY, CDR2 SVGAGI (reference sequence). The CDR3 nucleotides are TGTGCCAGCAGTTACCAGGGAACTAACTATGGCTACACCTTC. Residues: CASSYQGTNYGYTF.

The J gene is TRBJ2-3, the V gene TRBV20-1; 10 bases line up with TRBD1. This CDR3 region has 15 residues. The germline V gene encodes CDR1 DFQATT and CDR2 SNEGSKA (reference sequence). V gave up 5 bases and J gave up 3 bases; unmatched junction bases: 8. The CDR3: CSAPEGQGRTDTQYF. DNA for the CDR3: TGCAGTGCTCCCGAGGGACAGGGGAGAACAGATACGCAGTATTTT.

The V gene is TRBV7-9, the J gene TRBJ1-4; D is ambiguous. V was clipped by 6 bases and J by 8 bases, with 10 bases between them. The CDR3 runs to 12 residues. Looked up from germline, CDR1 is SEHNR and CDR2 is FQNEAQ (reference sequence). CDR3 bases: TGTGCCAGCAGGCCACAAGGAGAAAAACTGTTTTTT. Translation gives CASRPQGEKLFF. The variable domain in full, with the rest retrieved from reference TRBV7-9 and TRBJ1-4, is DTGVSQNPRHKITKRGQNVTFRCDPISEHNRLYWYRQTLGQGPEFLTYFQNEAQLEKSRLLSDRFSAERPKGSFSTLEIQRTEQGDSAMYLCASRPQGEKLFFGSGTQLSVL.

The V call is TRBV10-3, the J call TRBJ2-1; D is uncertain. The CDR3 loop spans 15 amino acids. V was clipped by 7 bases and J by 0 bases, with 13 bases between them. CDR1 is ENHRY, CDR2 SYGVKD, per germline. This CDR3 is CAIKRGTFSYNEQFF. The CDR3 nucleotides read TGTGCCATCAAGAGAGGAACTTTCTCCTACAATGAGCAGTTCTTC.

V usage is TRBV5-6 and J usage is TRBJ1-1; perhaps TRBD1 as D (5 bases). The V end lost 4 bases, the J end lost 0 bases, and 13 bases lay between the germline ends. CDR3 length equals 15 residues. Germline CDR1 reads SGHDT; CDR2 reads YYEEEE. In nucleotides, the CDR3 is TGTGCCAGCAGCCTACTACAGGTTATGAACACTGAAGCTTTCTTT. This gives the protein CASSLLQVMNTEAFF.

The V and J genes are TRBV6-9 and TRBJ2-1; D is uncertain. Germline V gene data show CDR1 as MNHGY and CDR2 as SVAAGI. Trimming took off 5 bases at V and 0 bases at J, with 11 bases between the two ends. This CDR3 is 15 amino acids long. The CDR3 DNA is TGTGCCAGCAGTGATCCCCCGACCTCCTACAATGAGCAGTTCTTC. Its protein product is CASSDPPTSYNEQFF.

The count of this clonotype is one. This chain joins TRBV30 and TRBJ2-3, with TRBD2 matching over 7 bases. The CDR3 totals 15 residues. V shed 1 base, J shed 4 bases, and the junction held 8 bases outside the gene matches. Germline V CDR1 and CDR2: GTSNPN, SVGIG (reference sequence). The CDR3 is CAWSEKRGSPDTQYF. The CDR3 nucleotides read TGTGCCTGGAGTGAGAAGCGGGGATCCCCAGATACGCAGTATTTT.

This clonotype appeared a few times. The chain has TRBV12-3 or TRBV12-4 and TRBJ2-5; D gene ambiguous. This CDR3 spans 11 amino acids. Between the trimmed V and J ends, which lost 5 bases and 5 bases, there was a span of 6 bases. The CDR3 sequence: CASSTKETQYF. For the CDR3, the DNA is TGTGCCAGCAGTACCAAGGAGACCCAGTACTTC.

The rearrangement uses TRBV19 and TRBJ1-1; tentatively, D is TRBD1 (5 bases). The CDR3 extends over 16 amino acids. The germline gives CDR1 LNHDA, CDR2 SQIVND (reference sequence). Trimming cost V 2 bases and J 0 bases, with 13 bases left between them. The CDR3 sequence is CASSITRGAVNTEAFF. The CDR3 DNA follows: TGTGCCAGTAGTATAACGAGGGGCGCAGTGAACACTGAAGCTTTCTTT.

The chain carries TRBV27 and TRBJ1-2, with D perhaps matching TRBD1 (5 bases). The V end lost 2 bases, the J end lost 4 bases, and 8 bases lay between the germline ends. This CDR3 spans 13 amino acids. The germline V gene encodes CDR1 MNHEY and CDR2 SMNVEV (reference sequence). As DNA, the CDR3 is TGTGCCAGCAGTTTACGCAGGGCCTATGGCTACACCTTC. It encodes CASSLRRAYGYTF.

CDR3 sequence (DNA): TGTGCCAGCAGTCCCCCCGCGGGAGGTTCCTACGAGCAGTACTTC. Its protein product is CASSPPAGGSYEQYF. V gene TRBV12-3 or TRBV12-4 combines with J gene TRBJ2-7; 8 bases fit TRBD2. Trimming cost V 5 bases and J 1 base; bases outside gene matches: 7. The CDR3 spans 15 residues.

CDR3 sequence: CASSPRGGELFF. DNA of the CDR3: TGTGCCAGCAGCCCCCGGGGCGGGGAGCTGTTTTTT. The chain has TRBV3-1 and TRBJ2-2; TRBD2 is a possible D gene (5 bases). The CDR3 length is 12 residues. With 4 bases removed from V and 7 bases from J, the gap between germline ends came to 7 bases. The germline V gene encodes CDR1 LGHDT and CDR2 YNNKEL (reference sequence).

The V call is TRBV7-9, the J call TRBJ2-5; 7 bases line up with TRBD2. V gave up 5 bases and J gave up 2 bases; unmatched junction bases: 8. The length of the CDR3 is 15 residues. The germline V gene has CDR1 SEHNR and CDR2 FQNEAQ (reference sequence). The DNA for the CDR3 is TGTGCCAGCAGCCACCAACTAGCGATTCAAGAGACCCAGTACTTC. Its translation: CASSHQLAIQETQYF.

The gene calls are TRBV12-3 or TRBV12-4 and TRBJ2-1; D remains unclear. The CDR3 is 15 residues long. Trimming stripped 1 base from V and 9 bases from J, with 16 bases between. CDR3 sequence reads: CASSLVAGAVSEQFF. The CDR3 DNA follows: TGTGCCAGCAGTTTAGTAGCCGGTGCGGTGAGTGAGCAGTTCTTC.